The next 4 T cell receptor beta chains were all read from a single sample in a study of T cell clonotyping in hematopoietic cell transplantation. Some clones are missing from TCRdb's copy, which holds only in-frame ones; the method was immunoSEQ multiplex PCR. The table includes approximately 20,000 clones, more than 60% detected once. Material: peripheral blood mononuclear cells. The source of these receptors is a man between 60 and 75 years old in good health. Some clones in this sample may be carry-over from other donors' samples.

The chain uses TRBV5-4 and TRBJ2-6, with D unresolved. V was pared by 4 bases and J by 0 bases, with 8 bases between. In germline, CDR1 is SGHNT, CDR2 YYREEE (reference sequence). CDR3 size: 15 residues. The CDR3 spells CASSRWVSGANVLTF. For the CDR3, the DNA is TGTGCCAGCAGCCGGTGGGTCTCTGGGGCCAACGTCCTGACTTTC.

The chain carries TRBV2 and TRBJ2-3; D is perhaps TRBD1 or TRBD2 (6 bases each). This CDR3 has 15 residues. Trimming shortened V by 6 bases and J by 0 bases, and 13 bases separated the two germline ends. CDR1 is SNHLY and CDR2 is FYNNEI in the germline V gene. CDR3 sequence (DNA): TGTGCCAGCAGGCGGGACATTTCTAGCACAGATACGCAGTATTTT. Translated: CASRRDISSTDTQYF. Complete variable domain (other parts from reference TRBV2 and TRBJ2-3): EPEVTQTPSHQVTQMGQEVILRCVPISNHLYFYWYRQILGQKVEFLVSFYNNEISEKSEIFDDQFSVERPDGSNFTLKIRSTKLEDSAMYFCASRRDISSTDTQYFGPGTRLTVL.

The CDR3 reads CASSDSGAGSQHF. The CDR3 nucleotides are TGTGCCAGCAGTGATTCGGGGGCCGGGTCCCAGCATTTT. The V gene is TRBV6-1, the J gene TRBJ1-5, with a weak D call TRBD1 (6 bases). CDR3 length equals 13 residues. The V gene's germline CDR1 is MNHNS and CDR2 SASEGT. Deletions cut 3 bases from V and 11 bases from J, with 14 bases between.

The chain couples TRBV10-2 to TRBJ2-7; D not resolved. Trimming cost V 7 bases and J 4 bases, with 14 bases left between them. The CDR3 runs 13 residues. Germline V gene sequence: CDR1 WSHSY, CDR2 SAAADI. CDR3 coding DNA: TGCGCCAGCACCTCGACCCCAAGATACGAGCAGTACTTC. Translation gives CASTSTPRYEQYF.